These T cell receptor beta chains were read from a single sample in a study of CD8 T cells in Susac syndrome. MiXCR was run by TCRdb on the immunoSEQ multiplex PCR reads, yielding one entry per CDR3 protein. The sample yields approximately 100,000 distinct CDR3 sequences, roughly 95% seen once. Material for sequencing was CD8+ T cells from PBMCs. These receptors came from a human donor with Susac syndrome. Both conserved end residues are part of each CDR3. Each record gives: V gene, clone size, J gene, D gene, CDR3 DNA, CDR3 protein. The D gene is left open where the match is weak. The size entry is marked missing in some rows and otherwise reads once, few, many or a size class.

v_gene: TRBV7-9
abundance: NA
j_gene: TRBJ2-5
d_gene: TRBD2
CDR3nt: TGTGCCAGCAGGGGAGCGGGGGTCGGTGAGACCCAGTACTTC
CDR3aa: CASRGAGVGETQYF

v_gene: TRBV9
abundance: NA
j_gene: TRBJ1-2
d_gene: NA
CDR3nt: TGTGCCAGCAGCGGGCCTGGGGGAAGGCCCCCTCATGGCTACACCTTC
CDR3aa: CASSGPGGRPPHGYTF

v_gene: TRBV6-2/TRBV6-3
abundance: NA
j_gene: TRBJ2-1
d_gene: TRBD1
CDR3nt: TGTGCCAGCAGCATTGGACAGGCCAGCTCCTACAATGAGCAGTTCTTC
CDR3aa: CASSIGQASSYNEQFF

v_gene: TRBV9
abundance: NA
j_gene: TRBJ2-3
d_gene: NA
CDR3nt: TGTGCCAGCAGCGTTGGGCGGTCCCCCTTGGATACGCAGTATTTT
CDR3aa: CASSVGRSPLDTQYF

v_gene: TRBV25-1
abundance: NA
j_gene: TRBJ2-1
d_gene: TRBD1
CDR3nt: TGTGCCAGCAGTGCCGATCGGGACAGGGGGCGCTATGAGCAGTTCTTC
CDR3aa: CASSADRDRGRYEQFF

v_gene: TRBV11-3
abundance: NA
j_gene: TRBJ2-2
d_gene: NA
CDR3nt: TGTGCCAGCAGCCCCTCTAGCGACACCGGGGAGCTGTTTTTT
CDR3aa: CASSPSSDTGELFF

v_gene: TRBV7-8
abundance: once
j_gene: TRBJ2-5
d_gene: TRBD1
CDR3nt: TGTGCCAGCCTCTCCGAAGGGGGCAGGATGGAGACCCAGTACTTC
CDR3aa: CASLSEGGRMETQYF

v_gene: TRBV18
abundance: NA
j_gene: TRBJ2-7
d_gene: NA
CDR3nt: TGTGCCAGCTCACTGGACGGGGGATCCTACGAGCAGTACTTC
CDR3aa: CASSLDGGSYEQYF

v_gene: TRBV7-9
abundance: NA
j_gene: TRBJ1-1
d_gene: NA
CDR3nt: TGTGCCAGCAGCTACCGGGGGGGGGACACTGAAGCTTTCTTT
CDR3aa: CASSYRGGDTEAFF

v_gene: TRBV15
abundance: NA
j_gene: TRBJ2-2
d_gene: NA
CDR3nt: TGTGCCACCAGAAGGGGCGGCGGTACCGGGGAGCTGTTTTTT
CDR3aa: CATRRGGGTGELFF

v_gene: TRBV7-9
abundance: NA
j_gene: TRBJ2-2
d_gene: NA
CDR3nt: TGTGCCAGCAGCCCGTGGCAGAACACCGGGGAGCTGTTTTTT
CDR3aa: CASSPWQNTGELFF

v_gene: TRBV9
abundance: NA
j_gene: TRBJ2-3
d_gene: NA
CDR3nt: TGTGCCAGCAGCGTAGGTGTTTCGACAGATACGCAGTATTTT
CDR3aa: CASSVGVSTDTQYF

v_gene: TRBV29-1
abundance: NA
j_gene: TRBJ2-3
d_gene: TRBD2
CDR3nt: TGCAGCGTTGGGGGGGGACTAGCGACGCAGTATTTT
CDR3aa: CSVGGGLATQYF

v_gene: TRBV20-1
abundance: NA
j_gene: TRBJ2-7
d_gene: NA
CDR3nt: TGCAGTGCTAGACCTATTACAGGGAACGAGCAGTACTTC
CDR3aa: CSARPITGNEQYF

v_gene: TRBV12-3/TRBV12-4
abundance: NA
j_gene: TRBJ1-5
d_gene: NA
CDR3nt: TGTGCCAGCAGAACGCCGGGCCAGCCCCAGCATTTT
CDR3aa: CASRTPGQPQHF

v_gene: TRBV29-1
abundance: NA
j_gene: TRBJ1-2
d_gene: NA
CDR3nt: TGCAGCGTCGACCTCGGACGTGGCTACACCTTC
CDR3aa: CSVDLGRGYTF

v_gene: TRBV7-9
abundance: NA
j_gene: TRBJ1-3
d_gene: NA
CDR3nt: TGTGCCAGCAGCTTCCCGAGTAGAAGGCCTGGAAACACCATATATTTT
CDR3aa: CASSFPSRRPGNTIYF

v_gene: TRBV5-1
abundance: NA
j_gene: TRBJ2-2
d_gene: NA
CDR3nt: TGCGCCAGCACCGATGGCGTCACCGGGGAGCTGTTTTTT
CDR3aa: CASTDGVTGELFF

v_gene: TRBV5-4
abundance: NA
j_gene: TRBJ1-6
d_gene: NA
CDR3nt: TGTGCCAGCAGCTGGGAGGGGGGTAGACAGGCGACTAATTCACCCCTCCACTTT
CDR3aa: CASSWEGGRQATNSPLHF

v_gene: TRBV20-1
abundance: NA
j_gene: TRBJ1-2
d_gene: NA
CDR3nt: TGCAGTGCTCAGGGCCCGGAGCATGGCTACACCTTC
CDR3aa: CSAQGPEHGYTF

v_gene: TRBV5-1
abundance: NA
j_gene: TRBJ1-2
d_gene: TRBD1
CDR3nt: TGCGCCAGCAGCGTGGACAGGGGAGTCAGCTATGGCTACACCTTC
CDR3aa: CASSVDRGVSYGYTF

v_gene: TRBV20-1
abundance: NA
j_gene: TRBJ2-7
d_gene: NA
CDR3nt: TGCAGTGCTAGGGGGAGCCCGCCGGGTTCCTACGAGCAGTACTTC
CDR3aa: CSARGSPPGSYEQYF

v_gene: TRBV20-1
abundance: NA
j_gene: TRBJ2-5
d_gene: NA
CDR3nt: TGCAGTGCTAGAGCCGTGCCGACCGGGACCCTGAACCAAGAGACCCAGTACTTC
CDR3aa: CSARAVPTGTLNQETQYF

v_gene: TRBV9
abundance: once
j_gene: TRBJ2-1
d_gene: TRBD2
CDR3nt: TGTGCCAGCAGCTCATCTAGCGGGGGCCCTTACAATGAGCAGTTCTTC
CDR3aa: CASSSSSGGPYNEQFF

v_gene: TRBV14
abundance: NA
j_gene: TRBJ1-2
d_gene: NA
CDR3nt: TGTGCCAGCGGCCCGGGGAAGGCCTATGGCTACACCTTC
CDR3aa: CASGPGKAYGYTF

v_gene: TRBV20-1
abundance: once
j_gene: TRBJ2-7
d_gene: NA
CDR3nt: TGCAGTGCTAGAGATCCTCTCAGCTACGAGCAGTACTTC
CDR3aa: CSARDPLSYEQYF

v_gene: TRBV2
abundance: NA
j_gene: TRBJ1-5
d_gene: TRBD1
CDR3nt: TGTGCCAGCGCTCCTACGGACAGGTCAGGGAGTCAGCCCCAGCATTTT
CDR3aa: CASAPTDRSGSQPQHF

v_gene: TRBV7-9
abundance: NA
j_gene: TRBJ1-6
d_gene: TRBD1
CDR3nt: TGTGCCAGCAGCCCGAGACAGGGTGGGTTTAATTCACCCCTCCACTTT
CDR3aa: CASSPRQGGFNSPLHF

v_gene: TRBV19
abundance: NA
j_gene: TRBJ2-7
d_gene: NA
CDR3nt: TGTGCCAGTAGTACCAGGGTGGACTACGAGCAGTACTTC
CDR3aa: CASSTRVDYEQYF

v_gene: TRBV7-9
abundance: NA
j_gene: TRBJ2-5
d_gene: NA
CDR3nt: TGTGCCAGCAGCTTAGGGGCCAAAGAGACCCAGTACTTC
CDR3aa: CASSLGAKETQYF

v_gene: TRBV27
abundance: NA
j_gene: TRBJ2-6
d_gene: TRBD1
CDR3nt: TGTGCCAGCAGCGGTGCCTTTGAGACAGGGAGATCTGGGGCCAACGTCCTGACTTTC
CDR3aa: CASSGAFETGRSGANVLTF